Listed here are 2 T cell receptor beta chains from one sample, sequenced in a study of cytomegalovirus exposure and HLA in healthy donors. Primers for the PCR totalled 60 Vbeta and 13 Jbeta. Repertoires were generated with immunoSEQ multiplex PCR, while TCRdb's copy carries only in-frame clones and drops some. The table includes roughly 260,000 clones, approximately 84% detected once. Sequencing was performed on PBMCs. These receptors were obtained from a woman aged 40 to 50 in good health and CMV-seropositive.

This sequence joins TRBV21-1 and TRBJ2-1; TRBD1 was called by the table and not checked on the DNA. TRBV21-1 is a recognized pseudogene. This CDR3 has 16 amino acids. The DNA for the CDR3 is TGTGCCAGCAGCAAGTTTCAGGGGGCGATCTACAATGAGCAGTTCTTC. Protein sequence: CASSKFQGAIYNEQFF.

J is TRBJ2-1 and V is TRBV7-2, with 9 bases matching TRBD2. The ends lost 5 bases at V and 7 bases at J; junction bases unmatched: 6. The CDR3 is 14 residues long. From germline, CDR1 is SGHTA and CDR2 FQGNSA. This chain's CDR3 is CASSAGTSRNEQFF. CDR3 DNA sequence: TGTGCCAGCAGCGCGGGGACTAGCAGGAATGAGCAGTTCTTC.